The rows below give T cell receptor beta chains drawn from one sample of a study of T-cell memory formation after mild COVID-19. TCRdb re-called the 5' RACE reads with MiXCR, one entry per CDR3 protein. The table shows just over 400,000 distinct CDR3 sequences, with 23% occurring only once. The material sequenced was PBMCs or a T cell subset sorted from them (not recorded which). The source of these receptors is an adult woman who had mild COVID-19 (a few samples of this study predate the infection). Cell type and time point are not known. The CDR3 runs from the conserved cysteine through the conserved F or W. D genes are given only for firm matches. Size tells how often a clone was seen (once, few, many) or the class of an expanded clone, and some rows leave it out.

>16|TRBV6-4|-|TRBJ2-2|few
TGTGCCAGCAGTCCTGGTTTCGGGGGACCTACCGGGGAGCTGTTTTTT
CASSPGFGGPTGELFF
>17|TRBV5-1|TRBD2|TRBJ2-1|-
TGCGCCAGCAGCTTGGCGGGTAGCGGGAGCCTGAGAGAGGAGCAGTTCTTC
CASSLAGSGSLREEQFF
>13|TRBV3-1|TRBD2|TRBJ2-3|-
TGTGCCAGCAGGACTAGCGGGGGGGCGCCGCAGTATTTT
CASRTSGGAPQYF
>18|TRBV12-3/TRBV12-4|TRBD1|TRBJ2-3|-
TGTGCCAGCAGTTTATCTCGGGGCGGGACAGGGGGCCTCAATACGCAGTATTTT
CASSLSRGGTGGLNTQYF
>15|TRBV6-2/TRBV6-3|-|TRBJ2-4|-
TGTGCCAGCAGTTACTCAAGTGGGGCCAAAAACATTCAGTACTTC
CASSYSSGAKNIQYF
>15|TRBV7-2|-|TRBJ2-2|-
TGTGCCAGCAGCCTCCGGTCGGTGAACACCGGGGAGCTGTTTTTT
CASSLRSVNTGELFF
>12|TRBV7-9|-|TRBJ2-2|few
TGTGCCAGCAGCTCATACGCCGGGGAGCTGTTTTTT
CASSSYAGELFF
>12|TRBV11-3|-|TRBJ2-1|-
TGTGCCAGCAGCTCCGGACTGGTGAAACAGTTCTTC
CASSSGLVKQFF
>16|TRBV12-3/TRBV12-4|TRBD1|TRBJ2-7|few
TGTGCCAGCAGTGCCAGCGGGACAGGGGCAGGATACGAGCAGTACTTC
CASSASGTGAGYEQYF
>14|TRBV7-3|TRBD1|TRBJ1-6|-
TGTGCCAGCAGCCTTGGGACAGGGTATTCACCCCTCCACTTT
CASSLGTGYSPLHF
>14|TRBV20-1|-|TRBJ1-1|-
TGCAGTGCTCATCACCGGGCCGGTTACACTGAAGCTTTCTTT
CSAHHRAGYTEAFF
>13|TRBV28|-|TRBJ2-7|-
TGTGCCAGCAGTTCCACCATGGGCCTCTGGCAGTACTTC
CASSSTMGLWQYF
>15|TRBV6-6|TRBD1|TRBJ2-4|few
TGTGCCAGCAGCGTGGGACAGAGAGCCAAAAACATTCAGTACTTC
CASSVGQRAKNIQYF
>17|TRBV7-6|-|TRBJ2-1|-
TGTGCCAGCAGCTTAGCGTTCGCAGACGACCGTTACAATGAGCAGTTCTTC
CASSLAFADDRYNEQFF
>19|TRBV7-9|-|TRBJ1-3|-
TGTGCCAGCAGCGCCGGGACCGCAAGCCCTCTCCACTCTGGAAACACCATATATTTT
CASSAGTASPLHSGNTIYF
>11|TRBV7-8|-|TRBJ2-7|-
TGTGCCACACGAGAAACCTACGAGCAGTACTTC
CATRETYEQYF
>14|TRBV5-6|-|TRBJ2-1|-
TGTGCCAGCAGCTTGGGGCCGTCGGGCAATGAGCAGTTCTTC
CASSLGPSGNEQFF
>14|TRBV4-1|TRBD1|TRBJ1-2|few
TGCGCCAGCAGCCTTTATCTTGGACAGGGGGGCTACACCTTC
CASSLYLGQGGYTF
>15|TRBV5-1|TRBD1|TRBJ2-2|-
TGCGCCAGCAGCTCGGGGACAGGGGGACACGGGGAGCTGTTTTTT
CASSSGTGGHGELFF
>16|TRBV5-6|TRBD1|TRBJ2-7|-
TGTGCCAGCAGCTTCGGGACAGGGGGCTTTTCCTACGAGCAGTACTTC
CASSFGTGGFSYEQYF
>16|TRBV12-3/TRBV12-4|-|TRBJ2-6|few
TGTGCCAGCAGTACAACAGGGACGGCTGGGGCCAACGTCCTGACTTTC
CASSTTGTAGANVLTF
>18|TRBV7-9|TRBD2|TRBJ2-3|few
TGTGCCAGCAGCTTAGTTGGACTAGGCTCACTTGGGACAGATACGCAGTATTTT
CASSLVGLGSLGTDTQYF
>12|TRBV12-3/TRBV12-4|-|TRBJ2-5|-
TGTGCCAGCCGTGGGGGCTTTGAGACCCAGTACTTC
CASRGGFETQYF
>14|TRBV12-3/TRBV12-4|-|TRBJ2-5|-
TGTGCCAGCCGTCCGGGACTGATACAAGAGACCCAGTACTTC
CASRPGLIQETQYF
>17|TRBV7-8|-|TRBJ1-2|few
TGTGCCAGCAGCTTCCTAAAGTCCGGAGGGACCAACTATGGCTACACCTTC
CASSFLKSGGTNYGYTF
>14|TRBV18|-|TRBJ2-1|few
TGTGCCAGCTCACCTGGGGTAGGCCCCGATGAGCAGTTCTTC
CASSPGVGPDEQFF
>13|TRBV7-2|-|TRBJ2-2|-
TGTGCCAGCAGCTTTATGAGCACCGGGGAGCTGTTTTTT
CASSFMSTGELFF
>15|TRBV9|TRBD1|TRBJ1-5|-
TGTGCCAGCAGCGTAGAGGGGGCCAACAATCAGCCCCAGCATTTT
CASSVEGANNQPQHF
>16|TRBV12-3/TRBV12-4|TRBD2|TRBJ2-1|-
TGTGCCAGCAGTCTCCCTAGCGGGGGGGCCGCGAATGAGCAGTTCTTC
CASSLPSGGAANEQFF